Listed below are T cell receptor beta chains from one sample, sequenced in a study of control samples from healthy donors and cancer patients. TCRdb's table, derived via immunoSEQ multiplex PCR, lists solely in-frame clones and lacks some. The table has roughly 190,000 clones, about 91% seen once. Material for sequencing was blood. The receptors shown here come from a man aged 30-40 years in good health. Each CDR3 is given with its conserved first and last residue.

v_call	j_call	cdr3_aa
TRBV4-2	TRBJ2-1	CASSQPGLAGGPNNEQFF
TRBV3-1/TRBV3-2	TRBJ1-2	CASSPGPSHYGYTF
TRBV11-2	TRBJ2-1	CASSLFQGDNEQFF
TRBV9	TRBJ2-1	CASSVMASGTYNEQFF
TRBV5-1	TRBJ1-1	CASSFTFATEAFF
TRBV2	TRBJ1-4	CASSGTAATNEKLFF
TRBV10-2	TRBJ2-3	CASSGGGPDTQYF
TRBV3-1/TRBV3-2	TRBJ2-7	CASSQDNLAGGYEQYF
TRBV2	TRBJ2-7	CASSGSGGGAEQYF
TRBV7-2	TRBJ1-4	CASSRTGNEKLFF
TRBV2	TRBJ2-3	CASSDQGWGSDTQYF
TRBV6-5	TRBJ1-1	CATHGVGTEAFF
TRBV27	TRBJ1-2	CASRSGQGANYGYTF
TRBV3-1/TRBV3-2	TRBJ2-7	CASSQEGQGASEQYF
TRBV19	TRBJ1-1	CASSLDRVRGDEAFF
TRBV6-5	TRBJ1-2	CASSFTQGKDYGYTF
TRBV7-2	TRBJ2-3	CASTPRGGGAPDTQYF
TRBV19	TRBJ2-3	CASSIARTDTQYF
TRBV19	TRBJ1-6	CASRASSYNSPLHF
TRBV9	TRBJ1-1	CASSVHTGQGPVEAFF
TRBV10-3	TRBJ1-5	CAIRTDGSNQPQHF
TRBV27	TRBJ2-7	CASSLSGLSYEQYF
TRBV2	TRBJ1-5	CASSGTGYNQPQHF
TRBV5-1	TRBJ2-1	CASEGRGDEQFF
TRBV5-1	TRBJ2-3	CASSLGHRGRADTQYF
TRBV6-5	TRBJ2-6	CASSYLGGSGANVLTF
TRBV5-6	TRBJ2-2	CASSADVAGGPGELFF
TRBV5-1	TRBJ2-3	CASSLVGSSSGGGADTQYF
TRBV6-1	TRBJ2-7	CASSELAGAQGYEQYF
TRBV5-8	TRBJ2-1	CASSLEGISYNEQFF
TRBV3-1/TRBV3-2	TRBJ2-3	CASSQVLTDTQYF
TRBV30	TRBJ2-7	CAGSLDEPYEQYF
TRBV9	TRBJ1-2	CASSGGFGDYGYTF
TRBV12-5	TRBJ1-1	CASGLGQGEAFF
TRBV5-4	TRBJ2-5	CASSLTPYQETQYF
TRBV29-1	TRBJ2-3	CSVGLAGEPTDTQYF
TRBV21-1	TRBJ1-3	CASSKKGAGNTIYF
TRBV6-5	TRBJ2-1	CASRWDRGQNNEQFF
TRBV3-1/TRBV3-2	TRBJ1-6	CASSQARGSNSPLHF
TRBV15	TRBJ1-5	CATSRDLARSNQPQHF
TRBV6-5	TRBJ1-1	CASSYSLWTTEAFF
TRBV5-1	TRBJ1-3	CASSLGPTGAPGNTIYF
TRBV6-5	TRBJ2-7	CASSNSGASSYEQYF
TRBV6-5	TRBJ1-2	CASSAEIYGYTF
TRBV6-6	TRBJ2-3	CASSHGTANPTDTQYF
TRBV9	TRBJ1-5	CASSVGGQGGQPQHF
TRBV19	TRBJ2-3	CASSQSTDTQYF
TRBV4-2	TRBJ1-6	CASSQPGQGINSPLHF
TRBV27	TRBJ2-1	CASSRAGQGFYNEQFF
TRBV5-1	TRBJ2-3	CASSFTSGGHTDTQYF
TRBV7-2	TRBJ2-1	CASSLGTSGGVYNEQFF
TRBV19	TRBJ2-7	CASSARDSSYEQYF
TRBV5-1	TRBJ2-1	CASSYLAGGLSSYNEQFF
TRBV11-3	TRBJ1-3	CASSLGRSSGNTIYF
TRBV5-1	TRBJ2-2	CASSFGGTGSGELFF
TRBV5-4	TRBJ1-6	CASSTRGQGLNSPLHF
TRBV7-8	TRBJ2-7	CASSPGAGNYEQYF
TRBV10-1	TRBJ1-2	CASSRDRGYGYTF
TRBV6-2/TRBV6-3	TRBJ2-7	CASSYSNSDRGGHEQYF
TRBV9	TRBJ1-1	CASSVGGTAMNTEAFF